Listed below are T cell receptor beta chains from one sample, sequenced in a study of blood T cell repertoires in COVID-19. The protocol was immunoSEQ multiplex PCR, while the TCRdb copy is restricted to in-frame clones and leaves out a portion. In the table there are approximately 180,000 clones, approximately 86% of which are singletons. The sequenced sample was PBMCs or T cells enriched from blood (not recorded which). These receptors were obtained from a woman aged 60-75 years with acute COVID-19. Both conserved end residues are trimmed from each CDR3. A D gene is named only where the DNA matches it firmly. Size tells how often a clone was seen (once, few, many) or the class of an expanded clone, and some rows leave it out.

j_gene | v_gene | abundance | d_gene | CDR3aa
TRBJ2-7 | TRBV4-1 | . | . | ASSARTTASSYEQY
TRBJ1-4 | TRBV11-2 | . | . | ASSLEGGFLSVGEKLF
TRBJ2-4 | TRBV9 | . | . | ASSTRDTQTIQY
TRBJ1-6 | TRBV4-3 | . | . | ASSQGARYNSPLH
TRBJ2-7 | TRBV18 | . | . | ASSPGGEQY
TRBJ2-1 | TRBV11-2 | few | . | ASSLNVAGHNEQF
TRBJ1-5 | TRBV27 | . | TRBD1 | ASSSSDRPRD
TRBJ1-2 | TRBV5-1 | . | TRBD1 | ASSFQGADYGYT
TRBJ1-2 | TRBV11-2 | few | TRBD1 | ASSSSEEGAVGYT
TRBJ2-1 | TRBV11-3 | . | TRBD2 | ASSLAGGPGNEQF
TRBJ1-1 | TRBV6-2/TRBV6-3 | . | . | ASSRRQEAF
TRBJ2-2 | TRBV4-3 | . | . | ASSLGRGYTGELF
TRBJ1-5 | TRBV27 | few | TRBD1 | ASSPQGVWQPQH
TRBJ2-7 | TRBV7-9 | . | . | ASSQDTYEQY